These 6 T cell receptor beta chains were sequenced from one sample in a study of regulatory T cells in long-lasting Graves disease. Researchers made TCR beta libraries by using iRepertoire HTBI primers and running Arm-PCR on CDR3 regions. TCRdb analysed the multiplex PCR reads with MiXCR anew, one entry per CDR3 protein. The table lists 300,000 to 350,000 distinct CDR3 sequences, 15% to 20% of them singletons, with just under 30% in the top ten. Stated time point: persistent/refractory GD, antithyroid drugs over 5 years with positive TRAb. Scientists built the TCR library using RNA that was extracted from PBMCs. The sequences come from peripheral blood mononuclear cells (PBMCs), collected when the disease was refractory, from a patient treated with antithyroid drugs. These TCRs come from a female donor with Graves disease.

The chain joins TRBV12-3 or TRBV12-4 to TRBJ1-5; no firm D call. CDR3 size: 13 residues. V was clipped by 5 bases and J by 4 bases, with 9 bases between them. The CDR3 protein is CASSAGPNQPQHF. In DNA form, the CDR3 reads TGTGCCAGCAGTGCTGGGCCTAATCAGCCCCAGCATTTT.

This clonotype was seen ten or more times. The chain joins TRBV6-1 to TRBJ1-1, with TRBD1 matching over 7 bases. The germline CDR1 and CDR2 sequences are MNHNS and SASEGT. Trimming took 7 bases from V and 7 from J; bases not matched to a gene: 9. This CDR3 region has 13 residues. The CDR3 spells CASTTPGTVEAFF. In DNA, the CDR3 is TGTGCCAGCACCACCCCCGGGACAGTTGAAGCTTTCTTT.

This clonotype was seen many times. The chain has TRBV11-2 and TRBJ2-7; 7 nucleotides line up with TRBD1. Losses at the gene ends were 3 bases for V and 5 bases for J; bases not matched to a gene: 7. Germline V gene sequence: CDR1 SGHAT, CDR2 FQNNGV. The CDR3 runs to 14 residues. CDR3 DNA sequence: TGTGCCAGCAGCTTGGACAGGTCGGGCAACGAGCAGTACTTC. Translated, it gives CASSLDRSGNEQYF.

Here the CDR3 DNA reads TGTGCCAGCACCCCCGACCGTTTTCTCGCCGATTCGAATCAGCCCCAGCATTTT. The encoded protein is CASTPDRFLADSNQPQHF. The chain recombines TRBV7-8 with TRBJ1-5; D not resolved. Germline values: CDR1 SGHVS, CDR2 FQNEAQ. Trimming left V 7 bases short and J 4 bases short, with 26 bases between. CDR3 length equals 18 residues.

This clonotype was seen many times. The J gene is TRBJ1-2, the V gene TRBV6-1, with D possibly being TRBD1 (5 bases). CDR3 length equals 14 residues. Germline CDR1 and CDR2: MNHNS and SASEGT. V lost 5 bases, J lost 5 bases, and 15 bases lay in between. The CDR3 DNA reads TGTGCCAGCAGTAGGGGAAGGGATGGGTATGGCTACACCTTC. Its protein product is CASSRGRDGYGYTF.

The V gene is TRBV4-1, the J gene TRBJ2-3, with D uncertain. Looked up from germline, CDR1 is MGHRA and CDR2 is YSYEKL. The CDR3 has 17 residues. V shed 3 bases and J shed 1 base, with 17 bases lying between them. CDR3 bases: TGCGCCAGCAGCCATCCCTCTTTGCGGAGACGCACAGATACGCAGTATTTT. This codes for CASSHPSLRRRTDTQYF.